This TCR beta chain derives from a study of T cell responses to AZD1222 COVID-19 vaccine. The V segment lost 3 bases and the J segment 3 bases; nucleotides outside the gene matches: 6. CDR3 length: 16 amino acids. The germline CDR1 and CDR2 sequences are ENHRY and SYGVKD. The repertoire was sequenced with immunoSEQ multiplex PCR; TCRdb's copy has only in-frame clones and lacks some. The data hold about 81,000 clones, with 86% observed a single time. The study's findings and limits: Elevations in Spike-specific TCR breadth and depth followed administration of two AZD1222 doses. Donors in the cohort were predominantly white British and more often female, and clonal diversity was possibly underestimated.

Worth noting for this clone: As yet, its antigen is unknown.

This TCR derives from an adult who received the AZD1222 COVID-19 vaccine. The source was peripheral blood, collected 28 days after the second AZD1222 dose. The chain employs TRBV10-3 and TRBJ2-7; TRBD2 matches at 12 bases. The CDR3 protein is CAISESLAGGDYEQYF. The CDR3 DNA sequence: TGTGCCATCAGTGAATCACTAGCGGGGGGCGACTACGAGCAGTACTTC.